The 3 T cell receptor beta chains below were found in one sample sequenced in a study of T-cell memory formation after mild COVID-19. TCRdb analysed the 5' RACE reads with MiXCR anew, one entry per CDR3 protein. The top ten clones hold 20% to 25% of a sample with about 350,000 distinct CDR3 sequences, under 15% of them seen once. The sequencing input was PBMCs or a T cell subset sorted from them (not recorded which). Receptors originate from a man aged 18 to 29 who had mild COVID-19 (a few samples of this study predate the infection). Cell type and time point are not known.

Here the CDR3 reads CASSTGQDPSSGANVLTF. CDR3 DNA: TGTGCCAGCAGCACCGGACAGGACCCGAGCTCTGGGGCCAACGTCCTGACTTTC. This chain connects TRBV11-1 to TRBJ2-6; 7 bases align to TRBD1. Trimming took 5 bases from V and 0 from J; bases not matched to a gene: 10. The CDR3 has 18 residues. CDR1 is SGHAT, CDR2 FQDESV, per germline (reference sequence).

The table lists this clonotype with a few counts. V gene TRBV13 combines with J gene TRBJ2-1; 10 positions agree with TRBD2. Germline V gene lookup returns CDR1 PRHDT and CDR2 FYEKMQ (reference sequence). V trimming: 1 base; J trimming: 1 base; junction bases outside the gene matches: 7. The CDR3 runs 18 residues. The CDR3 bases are TGTGCCAGCAGCTTAGTGGCGCTAGCGGGGGCTTCCTACAATGAGCAGTTCTTC. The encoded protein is CASSLVALAGASYNEQFF. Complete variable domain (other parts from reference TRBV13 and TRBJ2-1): AAGVIQSPRHLIKEKRETATLKCYPIPRHDTVYWYQQGPGQDPQFLISFYEKMQSDKGSIPDRFSAQQFSDYHSELNMSSLELGDSALYFCASSLVALAGASYNEQFFGPGTRLTVL.

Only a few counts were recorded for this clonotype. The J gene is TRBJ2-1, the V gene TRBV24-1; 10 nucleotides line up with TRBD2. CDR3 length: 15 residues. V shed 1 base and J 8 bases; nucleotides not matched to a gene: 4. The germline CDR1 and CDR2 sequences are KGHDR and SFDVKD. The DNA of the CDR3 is TGTGCCACCAGTGATTTAGCGGGGGGGCGCCATGAGCAGTTCTTC. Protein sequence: CATSDLAGGRHEQFF.